Listed here are 10 T cell receptor beta chains from one sample, sequenced in a study of OX40 agonist ivuxolimab in advanced cancers. The repertoire was sequenced with immunoSEQ multiplex PCR; TCRdb's copy has only in-frame clones and lacks some. The sample includes some 100,000 clones, 65% to 90% of them seen just once. Sequencing used CD4+ or CD8+ T cells sorted from blood, obtained in a trial of the OX40 agonist ivuxolimab. These receptors were collected from an adult with an advanced solid tumor such as melanoma, head and neck, liver or kidney cancer.

V and J are TRBV5-6 and TRBJ1-2; D is unresolved. Trimming removed 4 bases at V and 0 bases at J, with 10 bases between. Germline V gives CDR1 SGHDT, CDR2 YYEEEE. The CDR3 is made up of 14 amino acids. The CDR3 DNA sequence: TGTGCCAGCAGCCGCCCCACGGCTAACTATGGCTACACCTTC. The encoded protein is CASSRPTANYGYTF.

This chain joins TRBV28 and TRBJ2-3, with 8 bases matching TRBD1. The germline CDR1 and CDR2 sequences are MDHEN and SYDVKM. The V gene end was trimmed by 6 bases and the J gene end by 4 bases; junction bases not matched to a gene: 9. The CDR3 runs 15 residues. The CDR3 DNA follows: TGTGCCAGCAGCCTACAGGGGGTTAGGGCAGATACGCAGTATTTT. Residues: CASSLQGVRADTQYF.

The V and J genes are TRBV6-1 and TRBJ1-2; D remains ambiguous. The CDR3 spans 14 residues. In germline, CDR1 is MNHNS, CDR2 SASEGT. Trimming pared 1 base from V and 4 bases from J, leaving 10 bases between. CDR3 nucleotides: TGTGCCAGCAGTGAAGTCGTCAGCAGCTATGGCTACACCTTC. Translated: CASSEVVSSYGYTF.

The gene calls are TRBV19 and TRBJ2-7; the D gene could be TRBD1 or TRBD2 (6 bases each). The CDR3 loop spans 14 amino acids. Trimming stripped 6 bases from V and 0 bases from J, with 12 bases between. CDR1 is LNHDA and CDR2 is SQIVND in the germline V gene (reference sequence). CDR3 region: CASSLGGSSYEQYF. The CDR3 region has the DNA TGTGCCAGTAGCTTAGGGGGGAGCTCCTACGAGCAGTACTTC.

This sequence joins TRBV5-6 and TRBJ2-5, with TRBD1 identical over 8 bases. Germline loops: CDR1 SGHDT, CDR2 YYEEEE. The ends lost 4 bases at V and 5 bases at J; junction bases unmatched: 10. The CDR3 is 15 residues long. The CDR3 DNA is TGTGCCAGCAGCCGTCAGGGGGCCCAGGGGGAGACCCAGTACTTC. It specifies CASSRQGAQGETQYF.

There are many counts of this clone. CDR3 sequence: CASSGGLSNQPQHF. The CDR3 DNA sequence: TGTGCCAGCAGCGGTGGACTTAGCAATCAGCCCCAGCATTTT. The chain uses TRBV7-8 and TRBJ1-5; D unclear. CDR1 and CDR2 (germline): SGHVS, FQNEAQ. Trimming cost V 5 bases and J 0 bases, with 8 bases left between them. The CDR3 consists of 14 residues.

The V and J genes are TRBV5-1 and TRBJ1-4, with D maybe TRBD1 (6 bases). The CDR3 runs 16 residues. Trimming pared 5 bases from V and 0 bases from J, leaving 14 bases between. The germline gives CDR1 SGHRS, CDR2 YFSETQ. The CDR3 bases are TGCGCCAGCAGTACGACAGGACCTGCAACTAATGAAAAACTGTTTTTT. The encoded protein is CASSTTGPATNEKLFF.

The V gene is TRBV5-6, the J gene TRBJ2-7; tentatively, D is TRBD1 (5 bases). Germline CDR1 and CDR2: SGHDT and YYEEEE. This CDR3 has 14 amino acids. Trimming stripped 0 bases from V and 6 bases from J, with 13 bases between. CDR3 DNA sequence: TGTGCCAGCAGCTTGGGTGGGGCCGGGTCCGAGCAGTACTTC. Encoded protein: CASSLGGAGSEQYF.

This chain uses TRBV4-1 with TRBJ1-1; D remains ambiguous. Trimming took off 4 bases at V and 3 bases at J, with 15 bases between the two ends. CDR3 length equals 15 residues. Per germline, CDR1 MGHRA and CDR2 YSYEKL. The CDR3, as DNA: TGCGCCAGCAGCCGATCTCTACTCGGCGACACTGAAGCTTTCTTT. This encodes CASSRSLLGDTEAFF.

V is TRBV7-9 and J is TRBJ1-2, with 8 bases identical to TRBD1. The germline V gene has CDR1 SEHNR and CDR2 FQNEAQ (reference sequence). The J segment lost 3 bases and the V segment lost 5 bases, leaving 2 bases of the junction unmatched. This CDR3 spans 13 amino acids. CDR3 coding DNA: TGTGCCAGCAGCCCGGACAGGGACTATGGCTACACCTTC. Its translation: CASSPDRDYGYTF.